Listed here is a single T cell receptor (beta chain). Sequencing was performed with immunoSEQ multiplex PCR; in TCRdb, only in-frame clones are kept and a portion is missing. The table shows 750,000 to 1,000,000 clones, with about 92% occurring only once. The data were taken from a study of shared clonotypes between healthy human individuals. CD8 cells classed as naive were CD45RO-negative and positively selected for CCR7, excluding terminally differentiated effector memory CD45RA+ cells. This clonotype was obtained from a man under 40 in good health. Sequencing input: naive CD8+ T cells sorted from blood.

The CDR3 coding sequence is TGTGCCAGCAGCCCTACCGGACAGGGCGCCTACGAGCAGTACTTC. Amino acids: CASSPTGQGAYEQYF. The V call is TRBV7-6, the J call TRBJ2-7, with 8 nucleotides matching TRBD1. Trimming took 5 bases from V and 2 from J; bases not matched to a gene: 8. The germline CDR1 and CDR2 sequences are SGHVS and FNYEAQ. The CDR3 length is 15 residues.